A single sample is the source of the 20 T cell receptor beta chains below, sequenced in a study of shared clonotypes between healthy human individuals. Here immunoSEQ multiplex PCR was the method, and the copy in TCRdb shows in-frame clones only, minus some. The repertoire holds under 300,000 clones, with just over 65% as singletons. The specimen sequenced was memory CD4+ T cells sorted from blood. Subset here: CD45RA-negative fraction. These TCRs come from a man aged 25-40 years in good health.

V and J are TRBV6-1 and TRBJ2-2, with D possibly TRBD2 on 6 matching bases. Germline CDR1 MNHNS, CDR2 SASEGT. The CDR3 extends over 15 amino acids. The V end was cut by 6 bases, the J end by 6 bases, with 17 bases between. CDR3 nucleotide sequence: TGTGCCAGCAGCTTGCGGGGTGGGATCGCCGGGGAGCTGTTTTTT. Translated: CASSLRGGIAGELFF.

This clone was counted only a few times. This chain uses TRBV19 with TRBJ2-2; unclear D gene. Trimming stripped 1 base from V and 7 bases from J, with 7 bases between. Germline values: CDR1 LNHDA, CDR2 SQIVND (reference sequence). This CDR3 has 13 residues. The CDR3 sequence: CASSIAIGGELFF. CDR3 coding DNA: TGTGCCAGTAGTATAGCAATCGGCGGGGAGCTGTTTTTT.

Written as DNA, the CDR3 is TGTGCCAGCAGGCCGACAGGGTCTAGCACAGATACGCAGTATTTT. Its protein product is CASRPTGSSTDTQYF. The chain is built from TRBV6-5 and TRBJ2-3; TRBD1 matches 7 bases. This CDR3 comprises 15 residues. Germline CDR1 and CDR2: MNHEY and SVGAGI. Trimming at V came to 6 bases and at J to 0 bases, leaving 6 bases not matched to a gene.

This chain joins TRBV5-4 and TRBJ2-3; 8 bases are shared with TRBD2. The CDR3 loop spans 16 amino acids. Germline lookup yields CDR1 SGHNT and CDR2 YYREEE (reference sequence). J gave up 1 base and V 2 bases, and 6 bases lay outside the gene matches. CDR3 sequence reads: CASSLAGVDGTDTQYF. In DNA, the CDR3 is TGTGCCAGCAGCTTAGCGGGAGTCGACGGCACAGATACGCAGTATTTT.

This clone was detected only a few times. The chain recombines TRBV6-5 with TRBJ2-7, with TRBD2 matching 8 bases. The CDR3 extends over 14 amino acids. The germline CDR1 and CDR2 sequences are MNHEY and SVGAGI. V gave up 8 bases and J gave up 5 bases; unmatched junction bases: 11. CDR3 region: CASRGGGRLHEQYF. The CDR3 coding sequence is TGTGCCAGCCGCGGGGGCGGGAGGTTACACGAGCAGTACTTC.

The chain carries TRBV7-2 and TRBJ2-1, with D possibly matching TRBD1 (6 bases). This CDR3 region has 12 residues. V lost 5 bases and J lost 12, with 14 bases in between. In germline, CDR1 is SGHTA, CDR2 FQGNSA. Written as DNA, the CDR3 is TGTGCCAGCAGCCGAGAACAGGGTGGGCAGTTCTTC. This translates into CASSREQGGQFF.

The J gene is TRBJ2-3, the V gene TRBV27; 9 positions agree with TRBD2. The CDR3 has 20 residues. The germline CDR1 and CDR2 sequences are MNHEY and SMNVEV (reference sequence). The J segment lost 1 base and the V segment lost 4 bases, leaving 18 bases of the junction unmatched. CDR3 protein: CASSSRRGVAGVIRTDTQYF. CDR3 bases: TGTGCCAGCAGTTCCCGCCGGGGGGTAGCGGGAGTTATACGCACAGATACGCAGTATTTT.

V usage is TRBV4-2 and J usage is TRBJ2-7, with 9 bases lining up with TRBD2. This CDR3 has 15 amino acids. CDR1 and CDR2 from the germline V gene are LGHNA and YNFKEQ. Trimming removed 4 bases from V and 0 bases from J; junction bases left unmatched: 4. CDR3 sequence: CASSPLAGTSYEQYF. As DNA, the CDR3 is TGTGCCAGCAGCCCTCTAGCGGGAACCTCCTACGAGCAGTACTTC.

Points on this clone: A read error is possible here, since a much larger clone lies one base away. This chain uses TRBV5-1 with TRBJ2-7; TRBD1 aligns across 8 bases. The CDR3 runs to 14 residues. With 7 bases clipped from V and 7 bases from J, the junction kept 13 bases outside the gene matches. CDR1 is SGHRS, CDR2 YFSETQ, per germline. The DNA of the CDR3 is TGCGCCAGCCACTGGCAGGGGGCGACGGGGGAGCAGTACTTC. Translating gives CASHWQGATGEQYF. The full variable domain, rest sourced from reference TRBV5-1 and TRBJ2-7, is KAGVTQTPRYLIKTRGQQVTLSCSPISGHRSVSWYQQTPGQGLQFLFEYFSETQRNKGNFPGRFSGRQFSNSRSEMNVSTLELGDSALYLCASHWQGATGEQYFGPGTRLTVT.

This chain uses TRBV29-1 with TRBJ2-5, with no clear D. Per germline, CDR1 SQVTM and CDR2 ANQGSEA. The CDR3 covers 13 residues. V was clipped by 2 bases and J by 5 bases, with 12 bases between them. For the CDR3, the DNA is TGCAGCGTTGAACGAGTAGGGCTTGAGACCCAGTACTTC. This codes for CSVERVGLETQYF.

As DNA, the CDR3 is TGCAGTGCCAGGTTCGGGGAACGGCAGTTCTTC. Translation gives CSARFGERQFF. The chain is built from TRBV20-1 and TRBJ2-1; D possibly corresponds to TRBD2 (5 bases). The V gene lost 6 bases and the J gene lost 12 bases, with 15 bases spanning the gap. CDR1 is DFQATT, CDR2 SNEGSKA, per germline (reference sequence). The CDR3 covers 11 residues.

The J gene is TRBJ1-4, the V gene TRBV6-5; unclear D gene. Germline V gene sequence: CDR1 MNHEY, CDR2 SVGAGI. The V gene lost 0 bases and the J gene lost 5 bases, with 7 bases spanning the gap. The CDR3 spans 14 residues. CDR3 region: CASSYSRLNEKLFF. DNA of the CDR3: TGTGCCAGCAGTTACTCGAGACTAAATGAAAAACTGTTTTTT.

This rearrangement joins TRBV10-2 to TRBJ2-3; D not certain. V lost 6 bases to trimming and J lost 2 bases, with 12 bases between them. CDR3 length: 14 residues. Germline V gene lookup returns CDR1 WSHSY and CDR2 SAAADI. The CDR3 bases are TGCGCCAGCAGGGACGGTCTCACCACAGATACGCAGTATTTT. Encoded protein: CASRDGLTTDTQYF.

This clone appeared once. The gene calls are TRBV5-1 and TRBJ2-3; D perhaps matches TRBD2 (5 bases). The CDR3 is made up of 16 amino acids. Trimming took 4 bases from V and 0 from J, leaving 15 bases between them. Germline V gene lookup returns CDR1 SGHRS and CDR2 YFSETQ. CDR3: CASSTTRRVSTDTQYF. DNA for the CDR3: TGCGCCAGCAGCACAACTAGAAGGGTTAGCACAGATACGCAGTATTTT.

V gene TRBV5-1 combines with J gene TRBJ2-4; D not certain. V was cut by 0 bases and J by 0 bases, with 10 bases left in between. The CDR3 sequence is 16 residues long. Germline loops: CDR1 SGHRS, CDR2 YFSETQ. The CDR3, as DNA: TGCGCCAGCAGCTTGGATCTTGCGGTAGCCAAAAACATTCAGTACTTC. Translation: CASSLDLAVAKNIQYF.

The chain recombines TRBV2 with TRBJ2-7, with D perhaps TRBD2 (6 bases). The CDR3 runs to 11 residues. V lost 7 bases to trimming and J lost 7 bases, with 11 bases between them. Germline lookup yields CDR1 SNHLY and CDR2 FYNNEI. DNA for the CDR3: TGTGCCAGCACTCAGGCGGGAGAGCAGTACTTC. This encodes CASTQAGEQYF.

V and J are TRBV4-2 and TRBJ1-2; a weak D match, TRBD1 (6 bases). Germline CDR1 and CDR2: LGHNA and YNFKEQ. With 1 base removed from V and 3 bases from J, the gap between germline ends came to 24 bases. The CDR3 runs to 19 residues. The CDR3, as DNA: TGTGCCAGCAGCCAAGGGCCCTCGGCTCTGGGGGGGCGAGACTATGGCTACACCTTC. Its translation: CASSQGPSALGGRDYGYTF.

This clone was seen a handful of times. The chain carries TRBV15 and TRBJ1-3; D not resolved. Trimming cost V 0 bases and J 4 bases, with 16 bases left between them. Germline V lookup: CDR1 LNHNV, CDR2 YYDKDF (reference sequence). The CDR3 runs 17 residues. The chain's CDR3 is CATSRDWSSQSGNTIYF. CDR3 DNA: TGTGCCACCAGCAGAGATTGGTCCTCGCAGTCGGGAAACACCATATATTTT.

Of note for this clone: The identical CDR3 is also encoded by other nucleotide sequences in the sample. The V and J genes are TRBV7-6 and TRBJ1-1; TRBD1 matches at 7 bases. Trimming took 5 bases from V and 2 from J; bases not matched to a gene: 2. CDR1 is SGHVS, CDR2 FNYEAQ, per germline. The CDR3 has 13 amino acids. In DNA form, the CDR3 reads TGTGCCAGCAGCCGGGACAGCAACACTGAAGCTTTCTTT. This translates into CASSRDSNTEAFF.

This chain connects TRBV6-1 to TRBJ2-2, with D perhaps TRBD1 or TRBD2 (6 bases each). The germline V and J ends were trimmed by 3 bases and 1 base, with 12 bases remaining between them. This CDR3 comprises 16 residues. CDR1 MNHNS and CDR2 SASEGT come from the germline V gene. The chain's CDR3 is CASSDGGGGNTGELFF. In DNA, the CDR3 is TGTGCCAGCAGTGACGGGGGCGGAGGGAACACCGGGGAGCTGTTTTTT.